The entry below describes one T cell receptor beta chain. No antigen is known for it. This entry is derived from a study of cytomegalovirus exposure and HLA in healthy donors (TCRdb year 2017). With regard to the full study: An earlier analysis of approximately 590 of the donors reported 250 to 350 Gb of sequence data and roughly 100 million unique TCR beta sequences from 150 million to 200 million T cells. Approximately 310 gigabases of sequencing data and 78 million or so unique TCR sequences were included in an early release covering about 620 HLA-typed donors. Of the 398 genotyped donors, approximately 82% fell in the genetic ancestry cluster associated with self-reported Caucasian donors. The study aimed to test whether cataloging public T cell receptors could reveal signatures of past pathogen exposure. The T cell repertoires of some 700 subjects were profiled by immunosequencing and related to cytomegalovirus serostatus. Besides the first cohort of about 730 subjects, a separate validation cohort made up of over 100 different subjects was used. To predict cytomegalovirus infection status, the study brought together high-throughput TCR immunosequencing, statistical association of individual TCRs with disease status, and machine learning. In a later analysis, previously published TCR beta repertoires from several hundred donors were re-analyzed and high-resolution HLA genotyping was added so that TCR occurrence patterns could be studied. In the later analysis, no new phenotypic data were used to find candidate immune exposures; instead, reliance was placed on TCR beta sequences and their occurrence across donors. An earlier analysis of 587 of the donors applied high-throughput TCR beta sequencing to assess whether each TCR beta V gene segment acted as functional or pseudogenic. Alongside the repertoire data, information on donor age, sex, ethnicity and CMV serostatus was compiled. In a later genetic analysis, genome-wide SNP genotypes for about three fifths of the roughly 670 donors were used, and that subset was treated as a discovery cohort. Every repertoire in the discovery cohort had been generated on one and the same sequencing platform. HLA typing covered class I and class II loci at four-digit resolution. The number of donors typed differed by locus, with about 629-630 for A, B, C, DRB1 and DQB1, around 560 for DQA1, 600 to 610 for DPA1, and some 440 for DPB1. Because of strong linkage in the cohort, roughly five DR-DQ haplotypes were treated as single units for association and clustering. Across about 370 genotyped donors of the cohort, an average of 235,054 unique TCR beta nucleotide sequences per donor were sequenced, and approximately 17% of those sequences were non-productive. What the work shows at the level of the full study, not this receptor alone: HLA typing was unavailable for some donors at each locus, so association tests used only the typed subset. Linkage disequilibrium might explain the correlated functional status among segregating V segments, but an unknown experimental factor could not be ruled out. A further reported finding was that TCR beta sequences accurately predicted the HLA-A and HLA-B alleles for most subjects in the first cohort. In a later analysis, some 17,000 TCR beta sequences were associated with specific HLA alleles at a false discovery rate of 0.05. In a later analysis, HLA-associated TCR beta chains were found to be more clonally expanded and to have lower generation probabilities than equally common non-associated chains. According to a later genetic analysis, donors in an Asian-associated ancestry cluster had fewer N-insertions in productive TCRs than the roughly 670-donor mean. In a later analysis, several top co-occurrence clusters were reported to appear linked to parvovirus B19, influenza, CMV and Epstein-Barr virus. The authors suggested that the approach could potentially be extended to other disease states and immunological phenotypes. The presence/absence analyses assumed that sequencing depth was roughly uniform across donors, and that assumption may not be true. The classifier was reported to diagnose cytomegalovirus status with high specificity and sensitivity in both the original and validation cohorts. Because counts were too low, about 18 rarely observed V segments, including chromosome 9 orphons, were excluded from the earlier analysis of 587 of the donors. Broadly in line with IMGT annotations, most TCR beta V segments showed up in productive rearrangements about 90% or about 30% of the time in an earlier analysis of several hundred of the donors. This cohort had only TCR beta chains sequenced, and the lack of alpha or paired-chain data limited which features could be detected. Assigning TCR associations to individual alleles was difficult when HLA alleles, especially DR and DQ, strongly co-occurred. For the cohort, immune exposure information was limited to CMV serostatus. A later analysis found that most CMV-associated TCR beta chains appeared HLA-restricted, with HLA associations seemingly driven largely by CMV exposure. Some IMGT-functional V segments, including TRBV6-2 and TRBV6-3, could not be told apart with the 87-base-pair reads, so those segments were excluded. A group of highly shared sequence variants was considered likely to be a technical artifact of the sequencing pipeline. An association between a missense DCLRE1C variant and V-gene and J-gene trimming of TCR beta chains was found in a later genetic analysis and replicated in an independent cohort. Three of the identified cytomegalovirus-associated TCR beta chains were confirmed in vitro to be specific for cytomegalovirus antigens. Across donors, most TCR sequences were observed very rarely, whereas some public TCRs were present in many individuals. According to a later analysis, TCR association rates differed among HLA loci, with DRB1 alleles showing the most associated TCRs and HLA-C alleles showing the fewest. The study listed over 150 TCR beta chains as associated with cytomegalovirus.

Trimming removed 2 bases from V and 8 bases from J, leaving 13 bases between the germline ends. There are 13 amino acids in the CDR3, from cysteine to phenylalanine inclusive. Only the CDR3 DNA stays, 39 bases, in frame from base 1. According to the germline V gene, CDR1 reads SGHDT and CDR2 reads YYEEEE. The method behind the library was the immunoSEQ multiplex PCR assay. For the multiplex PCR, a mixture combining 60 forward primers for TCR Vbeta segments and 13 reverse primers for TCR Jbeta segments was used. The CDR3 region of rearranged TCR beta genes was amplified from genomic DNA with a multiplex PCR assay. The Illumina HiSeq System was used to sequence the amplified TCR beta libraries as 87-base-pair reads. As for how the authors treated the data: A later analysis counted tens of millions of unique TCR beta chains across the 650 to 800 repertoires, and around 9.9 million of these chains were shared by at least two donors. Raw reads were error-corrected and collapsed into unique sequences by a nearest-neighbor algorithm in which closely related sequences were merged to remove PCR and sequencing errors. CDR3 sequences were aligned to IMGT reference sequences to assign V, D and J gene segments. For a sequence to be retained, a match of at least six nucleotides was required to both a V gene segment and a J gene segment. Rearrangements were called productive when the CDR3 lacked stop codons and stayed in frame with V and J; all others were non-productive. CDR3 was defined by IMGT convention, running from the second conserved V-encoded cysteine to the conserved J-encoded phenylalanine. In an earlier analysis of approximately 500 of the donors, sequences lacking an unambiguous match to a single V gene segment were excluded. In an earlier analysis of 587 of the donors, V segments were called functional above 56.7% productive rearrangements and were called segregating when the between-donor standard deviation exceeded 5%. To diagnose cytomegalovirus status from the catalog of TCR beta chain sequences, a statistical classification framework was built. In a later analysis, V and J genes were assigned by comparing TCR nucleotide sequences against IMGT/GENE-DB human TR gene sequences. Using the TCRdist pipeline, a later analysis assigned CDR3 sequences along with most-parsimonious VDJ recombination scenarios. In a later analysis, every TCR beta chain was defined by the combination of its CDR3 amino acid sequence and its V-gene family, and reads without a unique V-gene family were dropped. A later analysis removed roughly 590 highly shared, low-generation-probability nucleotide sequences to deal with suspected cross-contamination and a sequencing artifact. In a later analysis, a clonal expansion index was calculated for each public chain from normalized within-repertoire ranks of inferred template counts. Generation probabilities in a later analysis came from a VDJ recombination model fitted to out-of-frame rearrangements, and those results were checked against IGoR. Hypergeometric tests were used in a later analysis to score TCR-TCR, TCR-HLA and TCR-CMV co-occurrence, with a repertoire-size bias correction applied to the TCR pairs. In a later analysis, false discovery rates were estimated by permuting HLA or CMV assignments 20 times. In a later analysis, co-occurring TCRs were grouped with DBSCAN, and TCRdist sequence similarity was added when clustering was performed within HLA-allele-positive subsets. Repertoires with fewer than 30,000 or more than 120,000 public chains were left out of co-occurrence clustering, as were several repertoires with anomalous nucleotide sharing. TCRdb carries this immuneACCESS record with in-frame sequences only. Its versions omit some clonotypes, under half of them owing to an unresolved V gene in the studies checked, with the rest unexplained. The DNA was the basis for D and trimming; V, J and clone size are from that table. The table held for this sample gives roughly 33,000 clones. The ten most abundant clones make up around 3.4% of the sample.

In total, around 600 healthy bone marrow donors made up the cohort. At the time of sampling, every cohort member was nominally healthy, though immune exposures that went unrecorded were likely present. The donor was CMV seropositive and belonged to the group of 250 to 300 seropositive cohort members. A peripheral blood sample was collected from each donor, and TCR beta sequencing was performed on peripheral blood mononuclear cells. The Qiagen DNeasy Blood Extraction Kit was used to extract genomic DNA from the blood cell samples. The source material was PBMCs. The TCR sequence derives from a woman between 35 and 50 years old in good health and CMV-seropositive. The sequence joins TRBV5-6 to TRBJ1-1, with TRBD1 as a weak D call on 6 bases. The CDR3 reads CASSLGQSVEAFF. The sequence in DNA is TGTGCCAGCAGCTTAGGACAGAGCGTGGAAGCTTTCTTT.